This T cell receptor (beta chain) was identified during a study of CD8+ T cells in alopecia areata. Across the study: Treated patients were given oral tofacitinib, which was dosed at 5 to 10 mg twice daily.

The length of the CDR3 is 17 residues. V was pared by 4 bases and J by 5 bases, with 13 bases of the junction left unmatched. Germline CDR1 SGDLS, CDR2 YYNGEE. Extracted from the samples, RNA was reverse transcribed into cDNA to serve as the sequencing template. The table came from immunoSEQ multiplex PCR; TCRdb's copy has only in-frame clones and leaves some out. The sample carries 190,000 or so clones, 60% recorded once. Treatment in this sample: oral pan-JAK inhibitor, 5-10 mg twice daily. Specimens obtained from alopecia areata patients comprised lesional scalp punch biopsies and peripheral blood. A remark on this clone: Its antigen is not identified.

Study observations and caveats: Unlike in mice, where it was clearer, TCR sharing across patients was less clear, possibly HLA-related. Tissue-resident alphabeta T cells belonging to normal skin likewise get sequenced within scalp specimens.

The sequence was obtained from a human donor with alopecia areata. Sequenced material: CD4+ T cells sorted from blood, taken at week 4, from a patient treated with tofacitinib. The J gene is TRBJ2-1, the V gene TRBV9; 9 bases fit TRBD1. CDR3 nucleotides: TGTGCCAGCAGCCCCCACCCGGGACAGGGCCGTGACAATGAGCAGTTCTTC. This sequence encodes CASSPHPGQGRDNEQFF. The full variable domain, rest sourced from reference TRBV9 and TRBJ2-1, is DSGVTQTPKHLITATGQRVTLRCSPRSGDLSVYWYQQSLDQGLQFLIQYYNGEERAKGNILERFSAQQFPDLHSELNLSSLELGDSALYFCASSPHPGQGRDNEQFFGPGTRLTVL.